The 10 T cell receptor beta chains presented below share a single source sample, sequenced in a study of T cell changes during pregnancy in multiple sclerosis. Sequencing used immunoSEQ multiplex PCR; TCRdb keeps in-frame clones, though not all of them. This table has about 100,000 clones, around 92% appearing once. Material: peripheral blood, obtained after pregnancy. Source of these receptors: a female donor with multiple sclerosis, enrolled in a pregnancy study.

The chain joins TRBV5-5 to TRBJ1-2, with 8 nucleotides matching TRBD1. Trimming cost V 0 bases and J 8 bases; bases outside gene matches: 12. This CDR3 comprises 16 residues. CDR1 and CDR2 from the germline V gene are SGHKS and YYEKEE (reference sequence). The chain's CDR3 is CASSLVAIQGAGGYTF. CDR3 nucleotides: TGTGCCAGCAGCTTGGTCGCAATTCAGGGGGCGGGAGGCTACACCTTC.

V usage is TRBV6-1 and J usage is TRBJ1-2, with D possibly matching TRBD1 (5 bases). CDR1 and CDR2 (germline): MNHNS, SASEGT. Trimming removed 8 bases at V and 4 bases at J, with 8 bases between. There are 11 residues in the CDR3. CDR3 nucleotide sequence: TGTGCCAGCGCGCAGGGCTATGGCTACACCTTC. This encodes CASAQGYGYTF.

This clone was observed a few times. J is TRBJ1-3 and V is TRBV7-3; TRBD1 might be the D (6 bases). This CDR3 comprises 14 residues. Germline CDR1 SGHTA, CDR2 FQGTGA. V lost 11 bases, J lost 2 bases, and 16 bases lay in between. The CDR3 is CAGREQGTGNTIYF. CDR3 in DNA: TGTGCCGGTCGAGAACAGGGTACTGGAAACACCATATATTTT.

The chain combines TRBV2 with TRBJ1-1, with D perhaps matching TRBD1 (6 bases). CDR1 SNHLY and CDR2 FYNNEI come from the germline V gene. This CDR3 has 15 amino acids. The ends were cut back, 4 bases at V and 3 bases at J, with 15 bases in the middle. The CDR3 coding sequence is TGTGCCAGCAGTGGTGGTTTGGGGGCGGACACTGAAGCTTTCTTT. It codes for CASSGGLGADTEAFF.

The CDR3 loop reads CASSLSGMINQPQHF. The CDR3 DNA sequence: TGTGCCAGCAGTTTATCCGGGATGATCAATCAGCCCCAGCATTTT. The chain uses TRBV27 and TRBJ1-5; no clear D gene. The ends were cut back, 0 bases at V and 3 bases at J, with 9 bases in the middle. Germline CDR1 is MNHEY and CDR2 is SMNVEV (reference sequence). CDR3 length: 15 residues.

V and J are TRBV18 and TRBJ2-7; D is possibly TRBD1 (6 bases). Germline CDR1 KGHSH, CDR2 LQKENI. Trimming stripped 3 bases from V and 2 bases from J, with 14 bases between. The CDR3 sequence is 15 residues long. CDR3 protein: CASSPQQGDPYEQYF. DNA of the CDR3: TGTGCCAGCTCACCGCAACAGGGTGACCCCTACGAGCAGTACTTC. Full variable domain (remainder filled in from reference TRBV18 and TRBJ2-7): NAGVMQNPRHLVRRRGQEARLRCSPMKGHSHVYWYRQLPEEGLKFMVYLQKENIIDESGMPKERFSAEFPKEGPSILRIQQVVRGDSAAYFCASSPQQGDPYEQYFGPGTRLTVT.

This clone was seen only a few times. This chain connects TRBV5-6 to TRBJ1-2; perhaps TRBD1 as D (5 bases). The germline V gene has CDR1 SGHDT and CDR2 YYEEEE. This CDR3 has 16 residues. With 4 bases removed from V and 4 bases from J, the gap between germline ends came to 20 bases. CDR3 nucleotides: TGTGCCAGCAGCCGTGCGGGGGGGTTAGGATTCTATGGCTACACCTTC. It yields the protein CASSRAGGLGFYGYTF.

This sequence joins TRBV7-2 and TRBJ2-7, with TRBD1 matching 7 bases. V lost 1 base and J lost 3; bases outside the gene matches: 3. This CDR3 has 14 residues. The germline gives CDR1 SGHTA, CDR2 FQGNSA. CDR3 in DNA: TGTGCCAGCAGCTTAGTGGGACAGATCTACGAGCAGTACTTC. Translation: CASSLVGQIYEQYF. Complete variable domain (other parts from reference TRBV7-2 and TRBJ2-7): GAGVSQSPSNKVTEKGKDVELRCDPISGHTALYWYRQSLGQGLEFLIYFQGNSAPDKSGLPSDRFSAERTGGSVSTLTIQRTQQEDSAVYLCASSLVGQIYEQYFGPGTRLTVT.

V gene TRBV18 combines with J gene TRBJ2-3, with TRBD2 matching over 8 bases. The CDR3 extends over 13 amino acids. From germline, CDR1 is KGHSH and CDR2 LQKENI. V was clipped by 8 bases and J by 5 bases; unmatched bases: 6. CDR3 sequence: CASPGLAGDTQYF. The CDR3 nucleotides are TGTGCCAGCCCCGGACTAGCAGGAGATACGCAGTATTTT.

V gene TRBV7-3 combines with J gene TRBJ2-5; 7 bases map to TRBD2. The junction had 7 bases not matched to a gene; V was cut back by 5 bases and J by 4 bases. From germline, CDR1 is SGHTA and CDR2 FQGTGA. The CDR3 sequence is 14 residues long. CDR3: CASSLGGSRETQYF. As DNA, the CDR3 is TGTGCCAGCAGCCTCGGGGGGTCGCGAGAGACCCAGTACTTC.